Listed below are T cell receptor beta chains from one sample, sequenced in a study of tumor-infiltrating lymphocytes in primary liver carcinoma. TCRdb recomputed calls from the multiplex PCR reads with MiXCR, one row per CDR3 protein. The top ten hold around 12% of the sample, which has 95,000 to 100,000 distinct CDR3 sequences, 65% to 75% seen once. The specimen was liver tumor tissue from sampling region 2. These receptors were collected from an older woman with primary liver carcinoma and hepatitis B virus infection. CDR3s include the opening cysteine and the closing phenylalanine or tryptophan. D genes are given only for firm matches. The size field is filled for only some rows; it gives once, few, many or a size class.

CDR3aa: CASLHTGGATDTRYF
CDR3nt: TGTGCCAGCCTACACACAGGGGGCGCAACAGATACGCGATATTTT
abundance: NA
j_gene: TRBJ2-3
len: 15
v_gene: TRBV6-1
d_gene: TRBD1

CDR3aa: CANSLGLGGYNEQFF
CDR3nt: TGTGCCAACAGCCTTGGACTGGGGGGCTACAATGAGCAGTTCTTC
abundance: NA
j_gene: TRBJ2-1
len: 15
v_gene: TRBV11-2
d_gene: NA

CDR3aa: CASSYGRDGNEQFF
CDR3nt: TGTGCCAGCAGTTACGGGCGGGACGGGAATGAACAGTTCTTC
abundance: NA
j_gene: TRBJ2-1
len: 14
v_gene: TRBV6-5
d_gene: NA

CDR3aa: CASSLVFRSGTVDNEQFF
CDR3nt: TGTGCCAGCAGTTTGGTCTTCAGGTCGGGGACGGTGGACAATGAGCAGTTCTTC
abundance: NA
j_gene: TRBJ2-1
len: 18
v_gene: TRBV28
d_gene: NA

CDR3aa: CASSFKTSGPEQSF
CDR3nt: TGTGCCAGCAGCTTCAAGACTAGCGGCCCTGAGCAGTCCTTC
abundance: few
j_gene: TRBJ2-1
len: 14
v_gene: TRBV5-6
d_gene: TRBD2

CDR3aa: CSVDTDTQHF
CDR3nt: TGCAGCGTGGACACAGATACGCAACATTTT
abundance: NA
j_gene: TRBJ2-3
len: 10
v_gene: TRBV29-1
d_gene: NA

CDR3aa: CASSLYAGEGETQYF
CDR3nt: TGTGCCAGCAGTTTATATGCGGGAGAGGGGGAGACCCAGTACTTC
abundance: many
j_gene: TRBJ2-5
len: 15
v_gene: TRBV12-3/TRBV12-4
d_gene: TRBD2

CDR3aa: CASSHTRSGPYNEQFF
CDR3nt: TGTGCCAGCAGCCACACTAGATCAGGCCCCTACAATGAGCAGTTCTTC
abundance: NA
j_gene: TRBJ2-1
len: 16
v_gene: TRBV11-1
d_gene: NA

CDR3aa: CASSLERGRGETQYF
CDR3nt: TGTGCCAGCAGCTTAGAACGGGGCCGGGGAGAGACCCAGTACTTC
abundance: many
j_gene: TRBJ2-5
len: 15
v_gene: TRBV7-9
d_gene: NA

CDR3aa: CASSSGGGGLEQYF
CDR3nt: TGTGCCAGCAGCTCGGGGGGAGGGGGCCTCGAGCAGTACTTC
abundance: NA
j_gene: TRBJ2-7
len: 14
v_gene: TRBV7-8
d_gene: NA

CDR3aa: CASSNQSEGDTQYF
CDR3nt: TGTGCCAGCAGTAATCAGAGTGAGGGAGATACGCAGTATTTT
abundance: NA
j_gene: TRBJ2-3
len: 14
v_gene: TRBV12-3/TRBV12-4
d_gene: NA

CDR3aa: CASSWEDMGERYGYTF
CDR3nt: TGCGCCAGCAGCTGGGAGGACATGGGGGAGAGATATGGCTACACCTTC
abundance: NA
j_gene: TRBJ1-2
len: 16
v_gene: TRBV5-1
d_gene: NA

CDR3aa: CASGLFPNEQGLGLGETQYF
CDR3nt: TGTGCTAGTGGTCTGTTCCCGAACGAGCAGGGTTTAGGGTTAGGAGAGACCCAGTACTTC
abundance: NA
j_gene: TRBJ2-5
len: 20
v_gene: TRBV12-5
d_gene: NA

CDR3aa: CASDRGTFNEQFF
CDR3nt: TGCGCTAGTGACCGAGGGACTTTCAATGAGCAGTTCTTC
abundance: NA
j_gene: TRBJ2-1
len: 13
v_gene: TRBV12-5
d_gene: NA

CDR3aa: CSGQGGTNEKLFF
CDR3nt: TGCAGCGGACAAGGGGGAACTAATGAAAAACTGTTTTTT
abundance: NA
j_gene: TRBJ1-4
len: 13
v_gene: TRBV29-1
d_gene: NA